This T cell receptor beta chain was identified during a study of siplizumab effects on memory and regulatory T cells. Of note for this clone: The target antigen is unknown.

General study results and limits: Significant reduction of alloreactive sequences traceable to unstimulated CD4+ memory cells was observed with siplizumab. It was not possible to assign a naive or memory phenotype to roughly 80-97% of proliferating CD4+ or CD8+ clones. No more than a minor fraction of alloreactive clones could be traced back to unstimulated subsets. It seemed that naive T cells were more diverse than memory cells and were major contributors to the alloresponse.

This CDR3 spans 15 amino acids. From germline, CDR1 is MNHEY and CDR2 SVGAGI. Trimming took off 6 bases at V and 0 bases at J, with 15 bases between the two ends. Sequenced by immunoSEQ multiplex PCR; TCRdb stores in-frame clones only, minus some. The data show roughly 100,000 clones, about 92% seen once. The genes are TRBV6-5 and TRBJ2-7; D is perhaps TRBD2 (5 bases). Sequenced: CD4+ T cells sorted from blood. This receptor was taken from a human donor in good health. CDR3 loop: CASRGSAASSYEQYF. The CDR3 nucleotides are TGTGCCAGCAGAGGGTCAGCGGCGAGCTCCTACGAGCAGTACTTC.